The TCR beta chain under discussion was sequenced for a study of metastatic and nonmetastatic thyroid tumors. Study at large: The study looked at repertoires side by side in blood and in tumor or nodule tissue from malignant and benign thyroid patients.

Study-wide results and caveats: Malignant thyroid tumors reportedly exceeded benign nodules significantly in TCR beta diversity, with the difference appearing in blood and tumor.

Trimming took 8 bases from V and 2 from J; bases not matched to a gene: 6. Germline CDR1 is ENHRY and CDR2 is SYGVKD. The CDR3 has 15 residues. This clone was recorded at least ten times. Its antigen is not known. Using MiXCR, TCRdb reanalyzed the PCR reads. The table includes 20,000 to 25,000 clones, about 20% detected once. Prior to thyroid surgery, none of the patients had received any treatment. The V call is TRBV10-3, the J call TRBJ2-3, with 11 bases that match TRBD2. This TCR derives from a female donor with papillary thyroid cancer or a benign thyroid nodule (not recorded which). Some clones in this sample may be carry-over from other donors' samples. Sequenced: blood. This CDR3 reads CAIGSSGGNTDTQYF. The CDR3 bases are TGTGCCATCGGATCTAGCGGGGGGAACACAGATACGCAGTATTTT.